This T cell receptor (beta chain) was documented in a study of shared clonotypes between healthy human individuals. The ends were cut back, 11 bases at V and 5 bases at J, with 19 bases in the middle. Germline-derived CDR1 and CDR2 are LNHDA and SQIVND (reference sequence). The CDR3 has 14 amino acids. Donors, without exception, were Caucasian adults residing in Nashville, Tennessee. Sequencing used immunoSEQ multiplex PCR; TCRdb keeps in-frame clones, though not all of them. The table shows millions of clones, with approximately 95% occurring only once. This chain uses TRBV19 with TRBJ1-5; a weak D match, TRBD1 (6 bases). The sequenced sample was naive CD4+ T cells from PBMCs. The subset denotes: CD45RA+ positively selected. The sequence was collected from a man aged 18 to 30 in good health. Some clones in this sample may be carry-over from other donors' samples. CDR3 amino acids: CAPTQGGSHQPQHF. The CDR3 DNA follows: TGTGCCCCAACACAAGGGGGGTCCCATCAGCCCCAGCATTTT.